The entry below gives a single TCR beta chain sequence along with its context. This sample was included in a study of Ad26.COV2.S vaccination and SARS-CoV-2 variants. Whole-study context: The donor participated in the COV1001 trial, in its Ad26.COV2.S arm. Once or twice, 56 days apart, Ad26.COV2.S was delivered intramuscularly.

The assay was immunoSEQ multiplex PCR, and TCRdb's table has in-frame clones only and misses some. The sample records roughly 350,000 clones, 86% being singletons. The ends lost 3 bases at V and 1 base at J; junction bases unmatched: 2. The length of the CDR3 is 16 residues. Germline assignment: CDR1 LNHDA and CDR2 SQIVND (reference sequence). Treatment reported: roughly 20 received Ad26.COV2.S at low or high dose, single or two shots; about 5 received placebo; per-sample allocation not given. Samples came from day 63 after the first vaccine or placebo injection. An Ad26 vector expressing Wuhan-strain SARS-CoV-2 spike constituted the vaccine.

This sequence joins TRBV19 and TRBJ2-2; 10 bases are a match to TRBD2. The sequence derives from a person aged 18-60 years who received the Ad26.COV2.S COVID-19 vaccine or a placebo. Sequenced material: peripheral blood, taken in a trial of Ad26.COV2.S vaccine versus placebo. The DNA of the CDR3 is TGTGCCAGTAGTATCACTAGCGGGGTGAACACCGGGGAGCTGTTTTTT. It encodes CASSITSGVNTGELFF. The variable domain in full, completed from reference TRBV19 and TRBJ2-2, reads DGGITQSPKYLFRKEGQNVTLSCEQNLNHDAMYWYRQDPGQGLRLIYYSQIVNDFQKGDIAEGYSVSREKKESFPLTVTSAQKNPTAFYLCASSITSGVNTGELFFGEGSRLTVL.